The 28 T cell receptor beta chains in this list originate from one sample, sequenced in a study of long-term antiretroviral therapy in people with HIV. At survey level, the immunoSEQ assay was run in its v3.0 version. The assay was immunoSEQ multiplex PCR, and TCRdb's table has in-frame clones only and misses some. Here the sample spans around 21,000 clones, roughly 84% being singletons. The specimen comprised unsorted PBMCs, sampled at the start of antiretroviral therapy. The receptor set was obtained from a man aged 50 to 60 with HIV.

J is TRBJ2-1 and V is TRBV7-9, with 9 bases lining up with TRBD2. The CDR3 spans 12 residues. The germline CDR1 and CDR2 sequences are SEHNR and FQNEAQ (reference sequence). Trimming cost V 1 base and J 14 bases; bases outside gene matches: 3. CDR3 coding DNA: TGTGCCAGCAGCTTAGAAGCGGGAGGAAAGTTCTTC. It encodes CASSLEAGGKFF.

The J gene is TRBJ1-3, the V gene TRBV6-5, with D uncertain. CDR1 and CDR2 from the germline V gene are MNHEY and SVGAGI. The CDR3 length is 14 residues. V lost 6 bases and J lost 4, with 13 bases in between. CDR3 sequence reads: CASSRQASGNTIYF. CDR3 nucleotides: TGTGCCAGCAGCCGCCAGGCGTCCGGAAACACCATATATTTT.

The V gene is TRBV5-6, the J gene TRBJ2-7, with D possibly TRBD2 on 6 matching bases. Germline values: CDR1 SGHDT, CDR2 YYEEEE. The V and J ends lost 3 bases and 2 bases respectively, with 12 bases between them. CDR3 length: 14 amino acids. The CDR3 nucleotides read TGTGCCAGCAGCTCCGGGACTGCAGCCTACGAGCAGTACTTC. Amino acids: CASSSGTAAYEQYF.

This sequence joins TRBV30 and TRBJ2-1; no definite D call. With 4 bases removed from V and 6 bases from J, the gap between germline ends came to 13 bases. This CDR3 spans 13 amino acids. The germline V gene has CDR1 GTSNPN and CDR2 SVGIG (reference sequence). The CDR3 bases are TGTGCCTGGAAACTCCTTCGCCCCAATGAGCAGTTCTTC. It yields the protein CAWKLLRPNEQFF.

This clone was counted between two and nine times. V is TRBV5-4 and J is TRBJ1-2; D gene uncertain. This CDR3 is 17 amino acids long. CDR1 and CDR2 from the germline V gene are SGHNT and YYREEE (reference sequence). Trimming took 6 bases from V and 1 from J, leaving 22 bases between them. The CDR3 protein is CASNENVDTPLNYGYTF. Written as DNA, the CDR3 is TGTGCCAGCAACGAAAACGTGGATACTCCCCTTAACTATGGCTACACCTTC.

The chain uses TRBV10-3 and TRBJ1-6; tentative D call: TRBD1 (5 bases). The CDR3 totals 16 residues. Deletions cut 0 bases from V and 10 bases from J, with 16 bases between. Germline lookup yields CDR1 ENHRY and CDR2 SYGVKD. The DNA for the CDR3 is TGTGCCATCAGTGAGTCCACGACACAAAGGGGCTCACCCCTCCACTTT. Protein product: CAISESTTQRGSPLHF.

The rearrangement joins TRBV5-4 to TRBJ2-5, with TRBD2 matching over 9 bases. Germline V CDR1 and CDR2: SGHNT, YYREEE (reference sequence). CDR3 size: 14 residues. J gave up 5 bases and V 5 bases, and 7 bases lay outside the gene matches. As DNA, the CDR3 is TGTGCCAGCAGGCTTGAGCGGGGGGTGGAGACCCAGTACTTC. It specifies CASRLERGVETQYF. The variable domain in full, with the rest retrieved from reference TRBV5-4 and TRBJ2-5, is ETGVTQSPTHLIKTRGQQVTLRCSSQSGHNTVSWYQQALGQGPQFIFQYYREEENGRGNFPPRFSGLQFPNYSSELNVNALELDDSALYLCASRLERGVETQYFGPGTRLLVL.

This clone was found once. The chain combines TRBV4-1 with TRBJ1-2; no reliable D call. Deletions cut 4 bases from V and 2 bases from J, with 11 bases between. The V gene's germline CDR1 is MGHRA and CDR2 YSYEKL. This CDR3 spans 14 amino acids. This CDR3 reads CASSREAGNYGYTF. CDR3 nucleotide sequence: TGCGCCAGCAGCCGCGAGGCGGGGAACTATGGCTACACCTTC.

The rearrangement uses TRBV12-5 and TRBJ1-2, with D possibly being TRBD1 (6 bases). This CDR3 is 17 amino acids long. Germline CDR1 is LGHNT and CDR2 is FRNRAP. V was pared by 0 bases and J by 4 bases, with 18 bases between. The CDR3 nucleotides are TGTGCTAGTGGTTTGGTACATAAGCGGGCAGGGGCCTATGGCTACACCTTC. Protein: CASGLVHKRAGAYGYTF.

The chain links TRBV30 to TRBJ1-6; TRBD1 is a possible D gene (6 bases). Germline lookup yields CDR1 GTSNPN and CDR2 SVGIG (reference sequence). The CDR3 covers 14 residues. The germline V and J ends were trimmed by 0 bases and 10 bases, with 13 bases remaining between them. The CDR3 nucleotides read TGTGCCTGGAGTGTAGGGGGGAATCGGTCACCCCTCCACTTT. Residues: CAWSVGGNRSPLHF.

The rearrangement links TRBV6-1 to TRBJ1-6; maybe TRBD1 (5 bases). In germline, CDR1 is MNHNS, CDR2 SASEGT. V shed 7 bases and J shed 5 bases, with 12 bases lying between them. CDR3 length: 14 amino acids. The CDR3 sequence is CASTLGRDNSPLHF. The CDR3, as DNA: TGTGCCAGCACATTGGGCAGGGATAATTCACCCCTCCACTTT.

The V and J genes are TRBV28 and TRBJ2-5; D tentatively reads TRBD1 or TRBD2 (6 bases each). Looked up from germline, CDR1 is MDHEN and CDR2 is SYDVKM. CDR3 length equals 14 residues. V was shortened by 2 bases and J by 5 bases, with 12 bases between the two germline ends. The CDR3 loop reads CASSLERGVETQYF. DNA for the CDR3: TGTGCCAGCAGTTTAGAAAGGGGGGTGGAGACCCAGTACTTC.

The gene calls are TRBV2 and TRBJ2-1, with unresolved D. CDR3 length equals 13 residues. V lost 4 bases and J 5 bases, leaving 9 bases between the germline ends. Germline-derived CDR1 and CDR2 are SNHLY and FYNNEI. The CDR3 region is CASSGGNDNEQFF. CDR3 nucleotide sequence: TGTGCCAGCAGTGGGGGTAACGACAATGAGCAGTTCTTC.

The chain joins TRBV19 to TRBJ1-4; no firm D call. This CDR3 spans 15 amino acids. V lost 6 bases to trimming and J lost 2 bases, with 13 bases between them. Germline-derived CDR1 and CDR2 are LNHDA and SQIVND (reference sequence). CDR3 in DNA: TGTGCCAGTAGCCGCAGGCACTCCACTAATGAAAAACTGTTTTTT. Its translation is CASSRRHSTNEKLFF.

The rearrangement joins TRBV7-9 to TRBJ2-5, with 9 bases matching TRBD2. The assigned J gene may be wrong: the sequence end matches TRBJ2-7 better. The CDR3 runs to 13 residues. Per germline, CDR1 SEHNR and CDR2 FQNEAQ (reference sequence). Here the CDR3 reads CASSSSGTYEQYF. CDR3 nucleotide sequence: TGTGCCAGCAGCTCTAGCGGGACCTACGAGCAGTACTTC.

The chain combines TRBV6-5 with TRBJ1-1, with 10 bases identical to TRBD1. V lost 6 bases and J lost 11; bases outside the gene matches: 6. The CDR3 is 12 residues long. Germline CDR1 reads MNHEY; CDR2 reads SVGAGI. CDR3 in DNA: TGTGCCAGCAGCCCAGGGACAGGGGAGGCTTTCTTT. This gives the protein CASSPGTGEAFF.

This chain joins TRBV7-2 and TRBJ2-5, with a possible D match to TRBD1 (5 bases). Per the germline V gene, CDR1 is SGHTA and CDR2 is FQGNSA. V lost 1 base and J 4 bases, leaving 10 bases between the germline ends. The CDR3 runs 14 residues. The CDR3 sequence is CASSLVREGETQYF. CDR3 nucleotides: TGTGCCAGCAGCTTAGTCAGGGAAGGAGAGACCCAGTACTTC.

Only one count was recorded for this clone. The V and J genes are TRBV5-4 and TRBJ2-7; D is unresolved. Trimming shortened V by 4 bases and J by 5 bases, and 13 bases separated the two germline ends. The CDR3 loop spans 13 amino acids. The germline gives CDR1 SGHNT, CDR2 YYREEE (reference sequence). CDR3 loop: CASSHTLVDEQYF. The CDR3 bases are TGTGCCAGCAGCCATACGCTTGTCGACGAGCAGTACTTC.

CDR3 DNA sequence: TGCGCCAGCAGCCTGGCGGGCGATGAGCAGTTCTTC. Encoded protein: CASSLAGDEQFF. This chain uses TRBV5-1 with TRBJ2-1; possibly TRBD2 for D (5 bases). Between the trimmed V and J ends, which lost 4 bases and 8 bases, there was a span of 10 bases. The CDR3 covers 12 residues. The germline CDR1 and CDR2 sequences are SGHRS and YFSETQ.

J is TRBJ2-7 and V is TRBV6-1; 8 nucleotides agree with TRBD2. V shed 8 bases, J shed 3 bases, and the junction held 0 bases outside the gene matches. This CDR3 spans 11 amino acids. Germline CDR1 is MNHNS and CDR2 is SASEGT. The CDR3 region is CASAGGYEQYF. DNA for the CDR3: TGTGCCAGCGCGGGGGGCTACGAGCAGTACTTC.

This CDR3 is CASSPLRLAGGETQYF. Written as DNA, the CDR3 is TGTGCCAGCAGCCCCTTGCGGCTAGCGGGTGGAGAGACCCAGTACTTC. The gene calls are TRBV7-2 and TRBJ2-5; 8 bases map to TRBD2. CDR1 SGHTA and CDR2 FQGNSA come from the germline V gene. With 5 bases clipped from V and 4 bases from J, the junction kept 12 bases outside the gene matches. This CDR3 is 16 amino acids long.

The genes are TRBV6-5 and TRBJ1-1; 8 bases are shared with TRBD1. The germline V gene has CDR1 MNHEY and CDR2 SVGAGI. With V trimmed by 6 bases and J by 8 bases, 5 bases remained unmatched. The CDR3 runs to 12 residues. As DNA, the CDR3 is TGTGCCAGCAGGCAGGGGGCAACCGAAGCTTTCTTT. It specifies CASRQGATEAFF.

The chain has TRBV5-4 and TRBJ1-2; the D gene is possibly TRBD1 (5 bases). The V end was cut by 0 bases, the J end by 5 bases, with 11 bases between. Germline CDR1 and CDR2: SGHNT and YYREEE (reference sequence). The CDR3 is 14 residues long. The CDR3 reads CASSLERGAYGYTF. In nucleotides, the CDR3 is TGTGCCAGCAGCTTGGAACGGGGCGCTTATGGCTACACCTTC.

The V gene is TRBV4-1, the J gene TRBJ2-5, with D perhaps matching TRBD1 (6 bases). The CDR3 runs to 16 residues. The V gene lost 5 bases and the J gene lost 1 base, with 17 bases spanning the gap. Germline CDR1 MGHRA, CDR2 YSYEKL. CDR3 in DNA: TGCGCCAGCAGCTCACTCGTTCAGGGGATCCAAGAGACCCAGTACTTC. This sequence encodes CASSSLVQGIQETQYF.

The chain has TRBV6-1 and TRBJ1-1, with D unclear. Germline assignment: CDR1 MNHNS and CDR2 SASEGT. With 9 bases removed from V and 3 bases from J, the gap between germline ends came to 20 bases. The CDR3 spans 15 residues. CDR3: CARPHPYRSYTEAFF. DNA for the CDR3: TGTGCCAGACCCCACCCGTACCGTAGCTACACTGAAGCTTTCTTT.

The genes are TRBV5-1 and TRBJ1-1; TRBD1 is a possible D gene (5 bases). Per the germline V gene, CDR1 is SGHRS and CDR2 is YFSETQ. V gave up 0 bases and J gave up 0 bases, with 9 bases separating them. The CDR3 contains 15 residues. CDR3 in amino acids: CASSLAGALNTEAFF. Here the CDR3 DNA reads TGCGCCAGCAGCTTGGCTGGGGCTTTGAACACTGAAGCTTTCTTT.

The J gene is TRBJ2-5, the V gene TRBV9; D remains unclear. Trimming took 5 bases from V and 2 from J, leaving 16 bases between them. This CDR3 is built from 15 residues. Germline V gene sequence: CDR1 SGDLS, CDR2 YYNGEE. The CDR3 region has the DNA TGTGCCAGCAGTCGTAAGATTGGCTTTCAAGAGACCCAGTACTTC. It translates to CASSRKIGFQETQYF.

This clone was found once. The chain employs TRBV6-4 and TRBJ2-1; D not certain. The CDR3 consists of 13 residues. CDR1 is MRHNA and CDR2 is SNTAGT in the germline V gene. Between the trimmed V and J ends, which lost 3 bases and 3 bases, there was a span of 6 bases. CDR3 nucleotides: TGTGCCAGCAGTGATAGGGACTACAATGAGCAGTTCTTC. Amino acid sequence: CASSDRDYNEQFF.